A selection of T cell receptor beta chains follows, all from one sample in a study of CD8 T cells in ankylosing spondylitis. TCRdb passed the 5' RACE reads through MiXCR, listing each CDR3 protein once. The top ten hold roughly 16% of the sample, which has about 35,000 distinct CDR3 sequences, 10% seen once. The sample taken for sequencing was blood, either unsorted or a sorted T cell fraction (not recorded which). These receptors were obtained from a male donor with ankylosing spondylitis or in good health (not recorded which). The CDR3 runs from the conserved cysteine through the conserved F or W. A D gene is named only where the DNA matches it firmly. Expanded clones are given a class, and other clones once, few, many or no size at all.

j_call clone_size d_call v_call cdr3_nt cdr3_aa
TRBJ2-5 many - TRBV5-1 TGCGCCAGCAGCTTGGGGCCAGGGGAAGAGACCCAGTACTTC CASSLGPGEETQYF
TRBJ1-5 many - TRBV15 TGTGCCACCAGCAGACAGGCTGGGAATCAGCCCCAGCATTTT CATSRQAGNQPQHF
TRBJ2-7 many TRBD1 TRBV7-6 TGTGCCAGCAGCTTAGCGGGACAGGGGGCGATCGAGCAGTACTTC CASSLAGQGAIEQYF
TRBJ2-7 - - TRBV6-2/TRBV6-3 TGTGCCAGCAGTTACGACGAAGGGGTTCCCTACGAGCAGTACTTC CASSYDEGVPYEQYF
TRBJ2-7 many TRBD2 TRBV5-1 TGCGCCAGCAGCTTGGGGTCGCGGGAGACTTCCTACGAGCAGTACTTC CASSLGSRETSYEQYF
TRBJ2-7 medium-sized - TRBV12-3/TRBV12-4 TGTGCCAGCAGTTTAGTGGCAGGCGAGCAGTACTTC CASSLVAGEQYF
TRBJ1-2 many - TRBV7-9 TGTGCCAGCAGCTTGATAGAGGGCTACACCTTC CASSLIEGYTF
TRBJ2-1 many - TRBV21-1 TGTGCCAGCAGCAAAGGGGCGACTAGCGGGTCTTACATAAATGAGCAGTTCTTC CASSKGATSGSYINEQFF
TRBJ1-2 many TRBD1 TRBV28 TGTGCCAGCAGTTTTGCGGACAGGGGGGCTAGCGGCTATGGCTACACCTTC CASSFADRGASGYGYTF
TRBJ2-4 many - TRBV20-1 TGCAGTGCTAGATCCAGGGGACTAGCCAAAAACATTCAGTACTTC CSARSRGLAKNIQYF
TRBJ1-2 many TRBD1 TRBV5-6 TGTGCCAGCAGTTCCGCCGGGACAGCTAACTATGGCTACACCTTC CASSSAGTANYGYTF
TRBJ2-2 few - TRBV28 TGTGCCAGCTACGACAGGAGCACCACCGGGGAGCTGTTTTTT CASYDRSTTGELFF
TRBJ2-2 many TRBD2 TRBV20-1 TGCAGTGCTTCAGGACTAGCGGGAGGTTCGGACGGGGAGCTGTTTTTT CSASGLAGGSDGELFF
TRBJ2-1 many TRBD2 TRBV3-1 TGTGCCAGCAGCCACTCGGGAGGGCCTGGTGAGCAGTTCTTC CASSHSGGPGEQFF
TRBJ2-7 many TRBD2 TRBV7-8 TGTGCCAGCAGCTTAGTAGTCGGGGACGGACTAGCGGGACTTTTCTACGAGCAGTACTTC CASSLVVGDGLAGLFYEQYF
TRBJ2-1 many - TRBV7-2 TGTGCCAGCAGCCCCGGGGGTGGGGGGTACAATGAGCAGTTCTTC CASSPGGGGYNEQFF
TRBJ2-1 many TRBD2 TRBV29-1 TGCAGCACCGCCGGGACTAGCTTCGGTGGTGAGCAGTTCTTC CSTAGTSFGGEQFF
TRBJ2-5 - - TRBV4-3 TGCGCCAGCAGCCAAGGAGGGGGTAGAGAGACCCAGTACTTC CASSQGGGRETQYF
TRBJ1-5 many TRBD1 TRBV11-2 TGTGCCAGCAGCTTATGGGGCCGGACAGGGGGCGATCATCAGCCCCAGCATTTT CASSLWGRTGGDHQPQHF
TRBJ2-1 many - TRBV7-9 TGTGCCAGCAGCCTCGACGGAGAGGGCGATGAGCAGTTCTTC CASSLDGEGDEQFF
TRBJ2-7 many TRBD1 TRBV7-9 TGTGCCAGCAGCTCCTCACAGGGGACGAAAGACGAGCAGTACTTC CASSSSQGTKDEQYF
TRBJ2-6 many - TRBV9 TGTGCCAGCAGCGTAGGGACTACCCACTCCGGGGCCAACGTCCTGACTTTC CASSVGTTHSGANVLTF
TRBJ1-2 many TRBD1 TRBV20-1 TGCAGTGCGGCCACAGGGACAGGGTACGGCTACACCTTC CSAATGTGYGYTF
TRBJ1-1 many - TRBV10-3 TGTGCCATCAGTGAGGAGCAGGGAACTGAAGCTTTCTTT CAISEEQGTEAFF
TRBJ2-1 many TRBD2 TRBV5-4 TGTGCCAGCAGCCCACGAGCGGGAAGAAACAATGAGCAGTTCTTC CASSPRAGRNNEQFF
TRBJ2-7 many - TRBV29-1 TGCAGCGTTGCCAGGGCATTTGGTTACGAGCAGTACTTC CSVARAFGYEQYF
TRBJ2-2 many - TRBV6-2/TRBV6-3 TGTGCCAGCAGTTTACCAGCCCCCGGAGCAACCGGGGAGCTGTTTTTT CASSLPAPGATGELFF
TRBJ1-2 - - TRBV2 TGTGCCAGCAGTACGACAGCCCGAATTAACTATGGCTACACCTTC CASSTTARINYGYTF
TRBJ2-7 many - TRBV20-1 TGCAGTGCTATCGGAAGCTCCTACGAGCAGTACTTC CSAIGSSYEQYF
TRBJ2-1 many TRBD2 TRBV9 TGTGCCAGCAGCGTGACTAGCGGGAGGTTTGGCGATGAGCAGTTCTTC CASSVTSGRFGDEQFF
TRBJ2-5 - - TRBV10-2 TGCGCCAGCATGGCGGAAAGTCAAGAGACCCAGTACTTC CASMAESQETQYF
TRBJ2-5 many TRBD1 TRBV10-3 TGTGCCATCAAAGGGACAGGGGAAGCAAAAGAGACCCAGTACTTC CAIKGTGEAKETQYF
TRBJ2-2 few - TRBV14 TGTGCCAGCAGGGCGTCCGGGGAGCTGTTTTTT CASRASGELFF
TRBJ2-1 many - TRBV11-2 TGTGCCAGCAGCTTAGTAGGACTGAAACTTTACAATGAGCAGTTCTTC CASSLVGLKLYNEQFF
TRBJ1-5 - - TRBV15 TGTGCCACCAGCGTGTCACAGGGCCCCAATCAGCCCCAGCATTTT CATSVSQGPNQPQHF
TRBJ2-1 many TRBD2 TRBV4-1 TGCGCCAGCAGCCAAGGCGGGAGGGTCTACAATGAGCAGTTCTTC CASSQGGRVYNEQFF
TRBJ1-6 - - TRBV6-5 TGTGCCAGCAGTTACAGGGAGGGGTCACCCCTCCACTTT CASSYREGSPLHF
TRBJ2-3 - TRBD1 TRBV9 TGTGCCAGCAGCTCATGGACAGGGTTAACAGATACGCAGTATTTT CASSSWTGLTDTQYF
TRBJ2-7 - - TRBV20-1 TGCAGTGCTAGAACAGGGTACGAGCAGTACTTC CSARTGYEQYF
TRBJ2-2 many - TRBV4-1 TGCGCCAGCGGGGGTGTAACCGGGGAGCTGTTTTTT CASGGVTGELFF
TRBJ2-3 many TRBD1 TRBV18 TGTGCCAGCTCCCGGGACAGGGGGAATACGGACACGCAGTATTTT CASSRDRGNTDTQYF
TRBJ2-3 many TRBD2 TRBV4-3 TGCGCCAGCAGCCCGGGGCGACTAGCAGCTAGCACAGATACGCAGTATTTT CASSPGRLAASTDTQYF
TRBJ2-2 many - TRBV4-2 TGTGCCAGCAGCCCCCCAGGGCGCCGGGAGCTGTTTTTT CASSPPGRRELFF
TRBJ1-6 many - TRBV29-1 TGCAGCGTTGGGGACCCGGGTTCACCCCTCCACTTT CSVGDPGSPLHF
TRBJ2-3 - - TRBV5-4 TGTGCCGGAGGATTCGGACTCAGGAATCCAGATACGCAGTATTTT CAGGFGLRNPDTQYF
TRBJ2-1 many TRBD2 TRBV6-5 TGTGCCAGCAGTTGGGGGGGAAGCAATGAGCAGTTCTTC CASSWGGSNEQFF
TRBJ2-7 - - TRBV5-1 TGCGCCAGCAGCTTGATGGGGCCGAGCGACGAGCAGTACTTC CASSLMGPSDEQYF
TRBJ2-1 many TRBD2 TRBV29-1 TGCAGCGTTGGACTAGCGGGAGGGCGTAATGAGCAGTTCTTC CSVGLAGGRNEQFF
TRBJ2-1 many - TRBV10-2 TGCGCCAGCAGTCAAGCCGCCAATGAGCAGTTCTTC CASSQAANEQFF
TRBJ1-4 many - TRBV4-2 TGTGCCAGCAGCCACGAAAATGAAAAACTGTTTTTT CASSHENEKLFF
TRBJ2-3 - TRBD2 TRBV6-2/TRBV6-3 TGTGCCCCGGGAGGACATACGCAGTATTTT CAPGGHTQYF
TRBJ2-4 - TRBD2 TRBV6-2/TRBV6-3 TGTGCCAGCAGACCCCAAGGCCCGGAACTAGCGGGAGGACCCAAAAACATTCAGTACTTC CASRPQGPELAGGPKNIQYF